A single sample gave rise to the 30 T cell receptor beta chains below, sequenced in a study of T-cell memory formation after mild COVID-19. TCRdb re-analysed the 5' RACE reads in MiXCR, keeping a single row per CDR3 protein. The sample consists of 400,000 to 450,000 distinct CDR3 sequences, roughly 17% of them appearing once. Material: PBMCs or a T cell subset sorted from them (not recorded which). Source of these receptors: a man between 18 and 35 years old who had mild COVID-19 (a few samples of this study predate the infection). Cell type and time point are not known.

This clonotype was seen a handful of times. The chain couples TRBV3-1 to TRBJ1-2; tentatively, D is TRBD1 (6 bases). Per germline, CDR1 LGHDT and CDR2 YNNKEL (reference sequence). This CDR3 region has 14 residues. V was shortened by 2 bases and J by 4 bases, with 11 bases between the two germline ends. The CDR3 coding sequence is TGTGCCAGCAGCCAAACAGGGAATGGCTATGGCTACACCTTC. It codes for CASSQTGNGYGYTF. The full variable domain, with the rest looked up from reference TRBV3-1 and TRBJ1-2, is DTAVSQTPKYLVTQMGNDKSIKCEQNLGHDTMYWYKQDSKKFLKIMFSYNNKELIINETVPNRFSPKSPDKAHLNLHINSLELGDSAVYFCASSQTGNGYGYTFGSGTRLTVV.

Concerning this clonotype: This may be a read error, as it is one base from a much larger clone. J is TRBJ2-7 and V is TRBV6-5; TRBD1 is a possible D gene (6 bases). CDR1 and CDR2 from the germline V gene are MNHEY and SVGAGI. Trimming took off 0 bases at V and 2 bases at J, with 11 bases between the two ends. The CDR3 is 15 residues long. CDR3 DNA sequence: TGTGCCAGCAGTTACTCGAGGACAGTGGCCTACGAGCAGTACTTC. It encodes CASSYSRTVAYEQYF.

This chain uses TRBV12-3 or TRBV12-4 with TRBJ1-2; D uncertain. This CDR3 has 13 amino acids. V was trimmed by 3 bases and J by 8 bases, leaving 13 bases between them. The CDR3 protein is CASSFGVKQGYTF. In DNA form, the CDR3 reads TGTGCCAGCAGTTTTGGGGTGAAACAAGGCTACACCTTC.

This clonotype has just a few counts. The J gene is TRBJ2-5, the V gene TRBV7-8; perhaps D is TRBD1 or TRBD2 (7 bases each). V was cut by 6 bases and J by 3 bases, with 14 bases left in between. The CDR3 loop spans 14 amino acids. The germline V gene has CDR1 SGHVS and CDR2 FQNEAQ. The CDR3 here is CASRGGGSKETQYF. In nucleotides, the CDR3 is TGTGCCAGCAGGGGAGGGGGCAGTAAAGAGACCCAGTACTTC.

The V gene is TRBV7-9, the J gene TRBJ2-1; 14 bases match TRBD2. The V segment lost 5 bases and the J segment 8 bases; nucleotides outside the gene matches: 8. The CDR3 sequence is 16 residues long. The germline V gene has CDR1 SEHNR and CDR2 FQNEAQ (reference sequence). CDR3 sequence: CASSPSGTSGGDEQFF. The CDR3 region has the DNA TGTGCCAGCAGCCCCTCCGGGACTAGCGGGGGTGATGAGCAGTTCTTC.

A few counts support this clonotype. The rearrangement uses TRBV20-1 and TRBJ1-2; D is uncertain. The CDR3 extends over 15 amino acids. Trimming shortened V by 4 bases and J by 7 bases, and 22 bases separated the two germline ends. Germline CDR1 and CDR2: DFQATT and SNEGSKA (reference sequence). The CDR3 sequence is CSATRRWTGSRGYTF. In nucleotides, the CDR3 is TGCAGTGCTACTCGCCGATGGACCGGATCTCGTGGCTACACCTTC.

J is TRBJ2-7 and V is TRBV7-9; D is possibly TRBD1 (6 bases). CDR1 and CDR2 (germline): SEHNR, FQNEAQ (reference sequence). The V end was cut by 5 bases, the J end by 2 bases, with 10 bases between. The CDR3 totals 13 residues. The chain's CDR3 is CASSHGQTYEQYF. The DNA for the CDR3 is TGTGCCAGCAGCCATGGACAGACCTACGAGCAGTACTTC. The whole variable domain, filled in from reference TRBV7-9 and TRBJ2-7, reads DTGVSQNPRHKITKRGQNVTFRCDPISEHNRLYWYRQTLGQGPEFLTYFQNEAQLEKSRLLSDRFSAERPKGSFSTLEIQRTEQGDSAMYLCASSHGQTYEQYFGPGTRLTVT.

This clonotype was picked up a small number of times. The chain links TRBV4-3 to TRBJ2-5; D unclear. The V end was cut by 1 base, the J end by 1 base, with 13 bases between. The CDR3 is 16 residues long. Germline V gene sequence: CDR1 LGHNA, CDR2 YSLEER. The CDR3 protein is CASSQGPRPGQETQYF. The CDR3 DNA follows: TGCGCCAGCAGCCAAGGGCCACGGCCGGGCCAAGAGACCCAGTACTTC.

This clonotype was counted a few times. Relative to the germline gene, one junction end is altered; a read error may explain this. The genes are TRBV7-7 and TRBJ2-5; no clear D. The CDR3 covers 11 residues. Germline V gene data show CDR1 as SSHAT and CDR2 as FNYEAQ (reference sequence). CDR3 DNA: TGTGCTAGCAGCGAGGCGGAGACCCAGTACTTC. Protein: CASSEAETQYF.

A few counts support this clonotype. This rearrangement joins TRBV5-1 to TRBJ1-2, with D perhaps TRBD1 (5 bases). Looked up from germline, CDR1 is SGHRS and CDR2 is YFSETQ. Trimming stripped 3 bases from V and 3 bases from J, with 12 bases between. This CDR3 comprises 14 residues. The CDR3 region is CASSSRGWDYGYTF. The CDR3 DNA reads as TGCGCCAGCAGCTCAAGGGGCTGGGACTATGGCTACACCTTC.

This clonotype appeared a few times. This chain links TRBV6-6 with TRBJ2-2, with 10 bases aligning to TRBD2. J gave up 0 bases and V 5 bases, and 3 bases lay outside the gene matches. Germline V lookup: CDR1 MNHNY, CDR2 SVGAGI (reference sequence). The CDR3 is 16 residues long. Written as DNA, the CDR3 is TGTGCCAGCAGTAAAGGACTAGCGGCGAACACCGGGGAGCTGTTTTTT. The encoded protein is CASSKGLAANTGELFF.

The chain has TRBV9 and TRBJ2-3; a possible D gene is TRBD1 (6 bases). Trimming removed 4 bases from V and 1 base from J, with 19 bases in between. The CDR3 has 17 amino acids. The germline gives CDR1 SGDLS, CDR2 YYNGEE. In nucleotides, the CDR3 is TGTGCCAGCAGCTTAGACATACAGGGTGGTGGCACAGATACGCAGTATTTT. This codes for CASSLDIQGGGTDTQYF.

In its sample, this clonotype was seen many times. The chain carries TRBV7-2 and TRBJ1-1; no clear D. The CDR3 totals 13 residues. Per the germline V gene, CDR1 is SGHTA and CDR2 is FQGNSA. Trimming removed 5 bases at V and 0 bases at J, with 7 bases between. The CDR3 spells CASSNMMNTEAFF. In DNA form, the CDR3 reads TGTGCCAGCAGCAACATGATGAACACTGAAGCTTTCTTT.

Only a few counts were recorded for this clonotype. CDR3 sequence (DNA): TGTGCCAGCAGTCATAATAAAGGTGACCTGAACACTGAAGCTTTCTTT. Protein product: CASSHNKGDLNTEAFF. This sequence joins TRBV27 and TRBJ1-1; D ambiguous. CDR3 length equals 16 residues. CDR1 and CDR2 from the germline V gene are MNHEY and SMNVEV (reference sequence). Trimming removed 5 bases at V and 0 bases at J, with 16 bases between.

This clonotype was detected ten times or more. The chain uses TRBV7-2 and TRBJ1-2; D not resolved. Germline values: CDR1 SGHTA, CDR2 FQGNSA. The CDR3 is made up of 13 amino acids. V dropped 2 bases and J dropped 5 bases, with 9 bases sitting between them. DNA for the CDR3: TGTGCCAGCAGCTTATGGGCAGCGTATGGCTACACCTTC. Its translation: CASSLWAAYGYTF.

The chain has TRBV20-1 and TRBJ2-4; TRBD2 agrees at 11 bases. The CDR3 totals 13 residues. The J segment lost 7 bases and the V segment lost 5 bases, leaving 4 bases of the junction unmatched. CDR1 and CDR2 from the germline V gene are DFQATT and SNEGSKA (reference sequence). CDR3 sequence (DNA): TGCAGTGCTCAGGCTAGCGGGGGGAACATTCAGTACTTC. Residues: CSAQASGGNIQYF.

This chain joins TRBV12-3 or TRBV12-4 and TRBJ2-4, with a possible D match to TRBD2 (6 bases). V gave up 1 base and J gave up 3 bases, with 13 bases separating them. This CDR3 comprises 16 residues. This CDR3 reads CASSLDGGGGKNIQYF. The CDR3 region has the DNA TGTGCCAGCAGTTTAGATGGGGGAGGTGGCAAAAACATTCAGTACTTC.

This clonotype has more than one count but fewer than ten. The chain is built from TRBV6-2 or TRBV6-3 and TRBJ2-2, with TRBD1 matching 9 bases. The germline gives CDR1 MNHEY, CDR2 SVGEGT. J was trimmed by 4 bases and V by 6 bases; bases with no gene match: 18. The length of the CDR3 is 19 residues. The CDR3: CASSDSRDRVFFGTGELFF. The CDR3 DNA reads TGTGCCAGCAGCGACTCCCGGGACAGGGTTTTTTTCGGCACCGGGGAGCTGTTTTTT.

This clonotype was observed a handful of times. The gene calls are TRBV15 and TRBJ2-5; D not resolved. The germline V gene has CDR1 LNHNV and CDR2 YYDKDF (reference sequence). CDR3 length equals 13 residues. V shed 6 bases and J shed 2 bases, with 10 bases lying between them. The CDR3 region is CATSRPPQETQYF. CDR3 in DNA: TGTGCCACCAGTAGGCCCCCACAAGAGACCCAGTACTTC.

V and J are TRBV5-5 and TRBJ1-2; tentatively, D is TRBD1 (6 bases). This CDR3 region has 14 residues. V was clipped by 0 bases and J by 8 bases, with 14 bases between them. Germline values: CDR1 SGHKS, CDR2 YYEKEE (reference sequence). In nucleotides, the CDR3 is TGTGCCAGCAGCTTGGCCGGGACACAAAGAGGCTACACCTTC. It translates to CASSLAGTQRGYTF.

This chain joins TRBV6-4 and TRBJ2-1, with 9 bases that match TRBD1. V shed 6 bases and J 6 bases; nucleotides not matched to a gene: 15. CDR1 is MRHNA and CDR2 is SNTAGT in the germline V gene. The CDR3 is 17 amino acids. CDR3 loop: CASSYPGQGVIGNEQFF. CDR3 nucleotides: TGTGCCAGCAGCTATCCGGGACAGGGAGTGATTGGCAATGAGCAGTTCTTC.

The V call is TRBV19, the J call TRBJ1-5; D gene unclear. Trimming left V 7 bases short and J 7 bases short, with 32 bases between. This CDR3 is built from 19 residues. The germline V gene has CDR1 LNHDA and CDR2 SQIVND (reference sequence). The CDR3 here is CASTSFDLMARGTEQPQHF. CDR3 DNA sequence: TGTGCCAGTACTTCCTTCGATCTTATGGCCCGGGGAACGGAGCAGCCCCAGCATTTT. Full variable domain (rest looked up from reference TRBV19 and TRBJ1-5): DGGITQSPKYLFRKEGQNVTLSCEQNLNHDAMYWYRQDPGQGLRLIYYSQIVNDFQKGDIAEGYSVSREKKESFPLTVTSAQKNPTAFYLCASTSFDLMARGTEQPQHFGDGTRLSIL.

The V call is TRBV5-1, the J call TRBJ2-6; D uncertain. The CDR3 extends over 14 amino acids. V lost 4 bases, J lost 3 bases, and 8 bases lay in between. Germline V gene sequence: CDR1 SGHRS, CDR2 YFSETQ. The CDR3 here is CASSRVIGANVLTF. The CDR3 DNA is TGCGCCAGCAGCCGGGTGATTGGGGCCAACGTCCTGACTTTC.

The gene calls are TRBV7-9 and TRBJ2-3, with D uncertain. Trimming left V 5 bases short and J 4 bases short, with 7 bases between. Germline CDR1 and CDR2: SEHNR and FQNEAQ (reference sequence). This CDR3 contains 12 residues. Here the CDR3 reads CASSPLADTQYF. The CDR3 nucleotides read TGTGCCAGCAGCCCGCTGGCAGATACGCAGTATTTT.

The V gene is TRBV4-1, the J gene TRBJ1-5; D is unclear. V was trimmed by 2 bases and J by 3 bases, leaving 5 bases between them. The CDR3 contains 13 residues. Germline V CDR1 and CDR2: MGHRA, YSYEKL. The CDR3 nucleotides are TGCGCCAGCAGCCAACCGCCCAATCAGCCCCAGCATTTT. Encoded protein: CASSQPPNQPQHF.

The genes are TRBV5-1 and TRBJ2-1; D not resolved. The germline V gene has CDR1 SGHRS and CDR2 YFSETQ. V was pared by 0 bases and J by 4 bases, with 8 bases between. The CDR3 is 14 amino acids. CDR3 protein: CASSLGQQYNEQFF. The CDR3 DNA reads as TGCGCCAGCAGCTTGGGGCAGCAGTACAATGAGCAGTTCTTC.

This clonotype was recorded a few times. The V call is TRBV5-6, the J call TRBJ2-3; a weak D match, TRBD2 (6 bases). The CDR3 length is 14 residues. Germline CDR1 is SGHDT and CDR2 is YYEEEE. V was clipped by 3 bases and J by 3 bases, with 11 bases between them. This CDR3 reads CASSSTGETDTQYF. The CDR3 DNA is TGTGCCAGCAGCTCCACGGGGGAGACAGATACGCAGTATTTT.

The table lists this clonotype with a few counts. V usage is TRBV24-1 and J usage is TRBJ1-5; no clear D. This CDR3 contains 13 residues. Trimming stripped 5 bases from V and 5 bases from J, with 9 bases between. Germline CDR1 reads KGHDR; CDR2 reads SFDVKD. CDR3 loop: CATSAAGDQPQHF. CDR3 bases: TGTGCCACCAGTGCGGCAGGAGATCAGCCCCAGCATTTT.

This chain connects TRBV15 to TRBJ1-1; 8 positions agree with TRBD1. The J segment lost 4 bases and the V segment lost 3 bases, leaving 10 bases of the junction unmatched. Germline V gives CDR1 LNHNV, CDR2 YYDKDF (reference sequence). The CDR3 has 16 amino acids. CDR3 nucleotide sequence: TGTGCCACCAGCAGGATTCGGACAGGGCAGGGCACTGAAGCTTTCTTT. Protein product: CATSRIRTGQGTEAFF.

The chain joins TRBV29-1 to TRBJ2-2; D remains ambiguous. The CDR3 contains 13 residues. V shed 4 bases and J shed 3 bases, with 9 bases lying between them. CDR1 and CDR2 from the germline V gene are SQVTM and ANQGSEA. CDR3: CSVVGRYTGELFF. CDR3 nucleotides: TGCAGCGTTGTAGGAAGGTACACCGGGGAGCTGTTTTTT.